This TCR beta chain was captured by sequencing in a study of radiation and T cells in renal cell carcinoma. Overall study context: Nephrectomy followed 15 Gy stereotactic body radiation by 4 weeks.

Documented time point: baseline pretreatment blood. Treatment defined: 15 Gy SBRT to primary tumor, nephrectomy 4 weeks later. Serial blood draws occurred at baseline and 2 and 4 weeks post-SBRT. The tumor was a clear cell renal cell carcinoma. Data came from immunoSEQ multiplex PCR; TCRdb stores just in-frame clones and leaves some out. The repertoire consists of 95,000 or so clones, with about 86% occurring once and the leading ten covering around 7.9%. Germline assignment: CDR1 SGHTA and CDR2 FQGNSA. V lost 5 bases and J lost 4, with 10 bases in between. The length of the CDR3 is 13 residues. This clone was recorded once.

This clonotype originated in a man aged 45 to 65 with renal cell carcinoma. The V gene is TRBV7-2, the J gene TRBJ2-3; no reliable D call. Sample: blood, taken from a patient whose treatment included radiotherapy and nephrectomy. The CDR3 bases are TGTGCCAGCAGCCCACCGTCGGCAGATACGCAGTATTTT. It specifies CASSPPSADTQYF.